This T cell receptor (beta chain) derives from a study of cytomegalovirus exposure and HLA in healthy donors (dated by TCRdb to between 2016 and 2019). Regarding the study in general: The roughly 700 repertoires of the first cohort and the roughly 110 validation repertoires were produced on the same platform, according to a later analysis. The study aimed to test whether cataloging public T cell receptors could reveal signatures of past pathogen exposure. Besides the first cohort of under 700 subjects, a separate validation cohort made up of about 120 different subjects was used. To predict cytomegalovirus infection status, the study combined high-throughput TCR immunosequencing, statistical association of individual TCRs with disease status, and machine learning. General findings and caveats noted by the study authors: In vitro tests confirmed that a few of the cytomegalovirus-associated TCR beta chains recognize cytomegalovirus antigens. The study gave a list of about 150 TCR beta chains associated with cytomegalovirus. The validation cohort had no HLA typing available for a later analysis, so co-occurrence within that cohort was assessed over all 130 or so repertoires. While some public TCRs were present in many individuals, most TCR sequences turned up only very rarely across donors. In a later analysis, TCRs clustered in the first cohort were found to also tend to co-occur in the 110 or so validation repertoires, with roughly 93% of cluster scores above 0. The classifier was reported to diagnose cytomegalovirus status with high specificity and sensitivity in both the original cohort and the validation cohort. It was suggested by the authors that the approach could potentially be generalized to other disease states and immunological phenotypes.

This clone was detected only a few times. Its antigen is still unknown. No much larger clone is present one base from it, and per-base qualities are unavailable. The donors belonged to the validation cohort of around 120 subjects, which was separate from the roughly 700-subject first cohort. Library preparation employed the immunoSEQ multiplex PCR assay. Per the source publication's procedure: A statistical classification framework was developed to diagnose cytomegalovirus status using the catalog of TCR beta chain sequences. Held by TCRdb, this immuneACCESS table contains in-frame sequences only and omits some clones. Under half of the omission traces to an unresolved V gene where checked; the cause of the rest is unknown. V and J calls and clone size are copied from that table; D and trimming were computed from the DNA. The sample profile shows some 140,000 clones; 85% to 90% of them were found once. The ten largest clones add up to about 1.9% of the sample.

Including cysteine and phenylalanine, the CDR3 has 13 amino acids. Left in the record is the CDR3 DNA by itself, 39 bases read in frame from the first base. The CDR1 and CDR2 encoded by the germline V gene are SQVTM and ANQGSEA. Trimming costs V 6 bases and J 2 bases, and their ends lie 14 bases apart. The V and J segments used are TRBV29-1 and TRBJ2-7; a tentative D call is TRBD2 (5 bases match). This TCR came from a human donor in good health. Sequencing was performed on PBMCs. The CDR3 is CSVNAGGTYEQYF. In nucleotide form, the sequence is TGCAGCGTCAACGCGGGCGGAACCTACGAGCAGTACTTC.